Below are 14 T cell receptor beta chains sequenced from a single sample in a study of blood T cell repertoires in COVID-19. Sequenced by immunoSEQ multiplex PCR; TCRdb stores in-frame clones only, minus some. The data show 250,000 to 350,000 clones, with 86% seen just once and approximately 14% held by the top ten. The sample consisted of peripheral blood. These receptors were collected from a woman in her seventies with COVID-19, enrolled during active disease.

V is TRBV5-4 and J is TRBJ1-1; the D is unclear. Germline assignment: CDR1 SGHNT and CDR2 YYREEE (reference sequence). This CDR3 has 15 amino acids. V was pared by 0 bases and J by 0 bases, with 9 bases between. This chain's CDR3 is CASSLVGRMNTEAFF. The CDR3 coding sequence is TGTGCCAGCAGCTTGGTTGGCAGGATGAACACTGAAGCTTTCTTT.

The V gene is TRBV5-6, the J gene TRBJ1-1, with D maybe TRBD1 (5 bases). Trimming removed 4 bases from V and 2 bases from J, with 12 bases in between. There are 14 residues in the CDR3. Germline V gene sequence: CDR1 SGHDT, CDR2 YYEEEE. The CDR3 spells CASSLGVFNTEAFF. The CDR3 region has the DNA TGTGCCAGCAGCCTAGGGGTGTTCAACACTGAAGCTTTCTTT.

The V call is TRBV27, the J call TRBJ1-5; D might be TRBD1 (6 bases). The CDR3 spans 14 residues. From germline, CDR1 is MNHEY and CDR2 SMNVEV (reference sequence). The V gene lost 8 bases and the J gene lost 1 base, with 12 bases spanning the gap. CDR3 region: CASCPQGSNQPQHF. Here the CDR3 DNA reads TGTGCCAGCTGTCCCCAGGGGAGCAATCAGCCCCAGCATTTT.

The chain uses TRBV7-2 and TRBJ1-5; TRBD1 agrees at 9 bases. CDR1 is SGHTA, CDR2 FQGNSA, per germline. The CDR3 contains 14 residues. V lost 3 bases, J lost 4 bases, and 1 base stayed unmatched. DNA of the CDR3: TGTGCCAGCAGCTTTGGGACAGGGAATCAGCCCCAGCATTTT. It is translated as CASSFGTGNQPQHF.

The sample holds one count of this clone. This chain links TRBV7-3 with TRBJ2-1; D may be TRBD2 (6 bases). Looked up from germline, CDR1 is SGHTA and CDR2 is FQGTGA. The CDR3 sequence is 15 residues long. V shed 2 bases and J shed 4 bases, with 12 bases lying between them. The CDR3 bases are TGTGCCAGCAGCTTAGGGAGCGGGTTTTACAATGAGCAGTTCTTC. Protein product: CASSLGSGFYNEQFF. Variable domain in full (rest from reference TRBV7-3 and TRBJ2-1): GAGVSQTPSNKVTEKGKYVELRCDPISGHTALYWYRQSLGQGPEFLIYFQGTGAADDSGLPNDRFFAVRPEGSVSTLKIQRTERGDSAVYLCASSLGSGFYNEQFFGPGTRLTVL.

The chain couples TRBV2 to TRBJ2-4; D perhaps matches TRBD2 (7 bases). Germline V CDR1 and CDR2: SNHLY, FYNNEI. Trimming stripped 6 bases from V and 5 bases from J, with 17 bases between. CDR3 length equals 15 residues. The CDR3 coding sequence is TGTGCCAGCAGGCGACTACGGGGGGCGGAAAACATTCAGTACTTC. Translation: CASRRLRGAENIQYF. Looking up the rest from reference TRBV2 and TRBJ2-4 gives the full variable domain: EPEVTQTPSHQVTQMGQEVILRCVPISNHLYFYWYRQILGQKVEFLVSFYNNEISEKSEIFDDQFSVERPDGSNFTLKIRSTKLEDSAMYFCASRRLRGAENIQYFGAGTRLSVL.

The gene calls are TRBV30 and TRBJ1-1; D ambiguous. Germline V gene lookup returns CDR1 GTSNPN and CDR2 SVGIG (reference sequence). V gave up 5 bases and J gave up 2 bases, with 3 bases separating them. The CDR3 totals 10 residues. In nucleotides, the CDR3 is TGTGCCTGGCTTAACACTGAAGCTTTCTTT. It encodes CAWLNTEAFF.

The rearrangement uses TRBV19 and TRBJ1-4, with D tentatively TRBD1 (6 bases). Trimming left V 9 bases short and J 0 bases short, with 17 bases between. This CDR3 contains 16 residues. Germline assignment: CDR1 LNHDA and CDR2 SQIVND (reference sequence). The CDR3 DNA sequence: TGTGCCAGCGGGATGGGGGCCCATGCAACTAATGAAAAACTGTTTTTT. Amino acid sequence: CASGMGAHATNEKLFF.

Notes on this clone: Different DNA sequences within this sample yield the same CDR3. J is TRBJ2-7 and V is TRBV4-3; 9 nucleotides align to TRBD1. Germline CDR1 LGHNA, CDR2 YSLEER. V was pared by 3 bases and J by 2 bases, with 2 bases of the junction left unmatched. This CDR3 spans 14 amino acids. The CDR3, as DNA: TGCGCCAGCAGCCAGGACAGGGGTGCCTACGAGCAGTACTTC. Its translation: CASSQDRGAYEQYF.

This clone appeared a few times. The chain carries TRBV7-2 and TRBJ2-3, with 11 bases that match TRBD2. This CDR3 contains 18 residues. Germline lookup yields CDR1 SGHTA and CDR2 FQGNSA. With V trimmed by 5 bases and J by 5 bases, 15 bases remained unmatched. CDR3 in amino acids: CASSQRDSTSGGGDTQYF. As DNA, the CDR3 is TGTGCCAGCAGCCAGAGAGACTCTACTAGCGGGGGTGGAGATACGCAGTATTTT.

The J gene is TRBJ2-2, the V gene TRBV9, with TRBD1 as a possible D gene (5 bases). The CDR3 runs to 17 residues. Germline values: CDR1 SGDLS, CDR2 YYNGEE. Trimming shortened V by 4 bases and J by 1 base, and 17 bases separated the two germline ends. The CDR3 here is CASSPRQTPGNTGELFF. The DNA for the CDR3 is TGTGCCAGCAGCCCCCGACAGACCCCGGGGAACACCGGGGAGCTGTTTTTT.

This chain uses TRBV30 with TRBJ1-1; D is unclear. The CDR3 has 13 amino acids. Germline assignment: CDR1 GTSNPN and CDR2 SVGIG (reference sequence). The V end lost 2 bases, the J end lost 5 bases, and 12 bases lay between the germline ends. The CDR3 here is CAWSKEALTEAFF. The CDR3 nucleotides read TGTGCCTGGAGTAAGGAGGCTTTGACTGAAGCTTTCTTT. Full variable domain (missing parts from reference TRBV30 and TRBJ1-1): SQTIHQWPATLVQPVGSPLSLECTVEGTSNPNLYWYRQAAGRGLQLLFYSVGIGQISSEVPQNLSASRPQDRQFILSSKKLLLSDSGFYLCAWSKEALTEAFFGQGTRLTVV.

This clone was counted once. This sequence joins TRBV4-3 and TRBJ1-2, with D possibly being TRBD1 (6 bases). The V end lost 3 bases, the J end lost 4 bases, and 18 bases lay between the germline ends. CDR3 length equals 16 residues. Germline V gene sequence: CDR1 LGHNA, CDR2 YSLEER. The CDR3: CASSQMGTFGSYGYTF. The CDR3 DNA reads TGCGCCAGCAGCCAGATGGGGACATTCGGCTCCTATGGCTACACCTTC.

This clone was observed once. The V and J genes are TRBV19 and TRBJ1-2, with 7 bases matching TRBD1. CDR3 length: 13 amino acids. Germline assignment: CDR1 LNHDA and CDR2 SQIVND (reference sequence). Trimming removed 3 bases from V and 8 bases from J; junction bases left unmatched: 6. CDR3 nucleotides: TGTGCCAGTAGTATCACAGGGGCGTTGGGCTACACCTTC. The encoded protein is CASSITGALGYTF.